This TCR beta chain originates from a study of shared clonotypes between healthy human individuals. Whole-study context: Per-donor plates numbered three CD4 naive, three CD4 memory, two CD8 naive and one CD8 memory.

Details on this clone: Its antigen remains unidentified.

Overall study findings and caveats: Genetic and exposure-history diversity was limited by the few donors.

Some clones are missing from TCRdb's copy, which holds only in-frame ones; the method was immunoSEQ multiplex PCR. Of some 500,000 clones detected, about 96% appear once; the ten largest clones hold 0.064%. CDR3 length: 15 amino acids. Germline loops: CDR1 SGHRS, CDR2 YFSETQ. With 1 base removed from V and 2 bases from J, the gap between germline ends came to 13 bases. This rearrangement joins TRBV5-1 to TRBJ2-7; the D gene is possibly TRBD1 (6 bases). Specimen: naive CD4+ T cells sorted from blood. The subset denotes: CD45RA+ positively selected. This clonotype was sampled from a woman aged 25 to 39 in good health. The CDR3 here is CASSLSEGQPYEQYF. CDR3 DNA: TGCGCCAGCAGCTTGTCCGAAGGACAGCCCTACGAGCAGTACTTC.